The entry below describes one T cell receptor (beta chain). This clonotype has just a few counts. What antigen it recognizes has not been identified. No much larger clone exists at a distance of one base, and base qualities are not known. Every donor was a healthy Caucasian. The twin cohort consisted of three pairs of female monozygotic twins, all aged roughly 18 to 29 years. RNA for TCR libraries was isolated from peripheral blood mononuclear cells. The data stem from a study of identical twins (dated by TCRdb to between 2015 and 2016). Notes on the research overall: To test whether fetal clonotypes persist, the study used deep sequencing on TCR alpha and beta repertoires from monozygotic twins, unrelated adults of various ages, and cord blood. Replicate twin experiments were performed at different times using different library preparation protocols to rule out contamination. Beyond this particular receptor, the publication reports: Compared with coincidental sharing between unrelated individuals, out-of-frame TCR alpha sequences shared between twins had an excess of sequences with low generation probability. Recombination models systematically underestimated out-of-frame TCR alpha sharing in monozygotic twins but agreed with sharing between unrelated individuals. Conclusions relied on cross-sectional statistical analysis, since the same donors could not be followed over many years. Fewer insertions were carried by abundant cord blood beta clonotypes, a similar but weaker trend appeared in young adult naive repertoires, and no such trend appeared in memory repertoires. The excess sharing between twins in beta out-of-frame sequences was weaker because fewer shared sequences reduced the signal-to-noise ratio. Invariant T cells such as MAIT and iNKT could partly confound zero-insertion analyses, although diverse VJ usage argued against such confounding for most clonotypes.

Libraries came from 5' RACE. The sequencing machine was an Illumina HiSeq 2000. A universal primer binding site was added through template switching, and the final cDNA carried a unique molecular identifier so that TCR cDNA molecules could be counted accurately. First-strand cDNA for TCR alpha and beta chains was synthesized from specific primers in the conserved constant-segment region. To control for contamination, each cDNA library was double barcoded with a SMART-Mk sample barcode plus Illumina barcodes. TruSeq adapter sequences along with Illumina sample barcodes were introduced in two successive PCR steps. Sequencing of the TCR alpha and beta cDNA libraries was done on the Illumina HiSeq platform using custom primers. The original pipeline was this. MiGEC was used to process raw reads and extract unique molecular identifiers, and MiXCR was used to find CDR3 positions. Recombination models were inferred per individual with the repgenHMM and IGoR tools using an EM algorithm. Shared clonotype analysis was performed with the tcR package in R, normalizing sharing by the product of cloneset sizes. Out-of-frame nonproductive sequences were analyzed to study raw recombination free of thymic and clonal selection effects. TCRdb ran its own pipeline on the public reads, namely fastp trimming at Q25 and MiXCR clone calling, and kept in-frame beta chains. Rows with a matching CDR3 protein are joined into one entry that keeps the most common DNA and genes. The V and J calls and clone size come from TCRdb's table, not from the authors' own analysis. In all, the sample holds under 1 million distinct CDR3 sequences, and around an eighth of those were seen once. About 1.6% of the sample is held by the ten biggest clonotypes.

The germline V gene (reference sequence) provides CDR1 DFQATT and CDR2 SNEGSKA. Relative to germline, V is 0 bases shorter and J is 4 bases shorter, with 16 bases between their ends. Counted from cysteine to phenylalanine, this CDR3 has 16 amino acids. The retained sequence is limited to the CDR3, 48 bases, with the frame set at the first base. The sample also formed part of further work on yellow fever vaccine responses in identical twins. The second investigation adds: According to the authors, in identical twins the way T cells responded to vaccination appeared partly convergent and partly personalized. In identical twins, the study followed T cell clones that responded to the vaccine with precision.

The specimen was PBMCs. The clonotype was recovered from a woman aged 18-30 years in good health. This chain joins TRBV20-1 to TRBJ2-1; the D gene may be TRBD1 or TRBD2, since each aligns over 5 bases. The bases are TGCAGTGCTAGAGACGTACGGGACCGAGCTTACAATGAGCAGTTCTTC. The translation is CSARDVRDRAYNEQFF.